Reported below is one T cell receptor (beta chain). This clonotype was counted a few times. No cognate antigen has been identified for it. Base qualities are not provided; no much larger clone lies one nucleotide away. CDR3 length: 13 amino acids, cysteine to phenylalanine. CDR3 DNA only is kept here, 39 bases in frame from base 1. From a lookup of the germline V gene (reference sequence), CDR1 and CDR2 are DFQATT and SNEGSKA. These data belong to a study of identical twins listed by TCRdb under 2016. For context, the study as a whole: To test whether fetal clonotypes persist, the study used deep sequencing on TCR alpha and beta repertoires from monozygotic twins, unrelated adults of various ages, and cord blood. To rule out contamination, the twin experiments were replicated at different times with different library preparation protocols. Broad study findings and their caveats: Fewer insertions were carried by abundant cord blood beta clonotypes; a weaker similar trend was observed in young adult naive repertoires, while no such trend was observed in memory repertoires. Because the same donors could not be followed over many years, the conclusions depended on cross-sectional statistical analysis. In monozygotic twins, out-of-frame TCR alpha sharing was systematically underestimated by recombination models, although the models agreed with sharing between unrelated individuals. A weaker excess of twin sharing was found in beta out-of-frame sequences because the signal-to-noise ratio was lowered by fewer shared sequences. Out-of-frame TCR alpha sequences shared between twins showed an excess of low generation-probability sequences compared with coincidental sharing between unrelated individuals. Invariant T cells such as MAIT and iNKT could partly confound zero-insertion analyses, although diverse VJ usage argued against such confounding for most clonotypes.

Every donor was a healthy Caucasian. Library generation was performed with 5' RACE. Sequencer: Illumina HiSeq 2000. Template switching added a universal primer binding site, and the final cDNA carried a unique molecular identifier that allowed TCR cDNA molecules to be counted accurately. First-strand cDNA for TCR alpha and beta chains was synthesized from specific primers in the conserved constant-segment region. To control for contamination, every cDNA library was double barcoded, receiving both a SMART-Mk sample barcode and Illumina barcodes. TruSeq adapter sequences, together with Illumina sample barcodes, were added in two successive PCR steps. Sequencing of the TCR alpha and beta cDNA libraries was done on the Illumina HiSeq platform using custom primers. Per the original workflow: Unique molecular identifiers were extracted from raw reads with MiGEC, and CDR3 positions were determined with MiXCR. For each individual, recombination models were inferred using an EM algorithm with the repgenHMM and IGoR tools. The analysis of shared clonotypes was done with the tcR package in R, with sharing normalized by the product of cloneset sizes. To study raw recombination free of thymic and clonal selection effects, out-of-frame nonproductive sequences were analyzed. TCRdb reran the public reads through fastp at Q25 and MiXCR, keeping productive beta chains. All rows with the same CDR3 protein become a single entry with the most common DNA and genes. It is TCRdb's table, rather than the study itself, that gives the V and J calls and clone size. This sample has roughly 1,500,000 distinct CDR3 sequences in its table, and 25% to 35% of those were observed once. The ten largest clones capture around 0.3% of the sample.

The receptor was isolated from a newborn girl in good health. Sequencing was done on a sample of cord blood. The chain links TRBV20-1 with TRBJ1-1, and TRBD1 matches 8 of the central bases. At the DNA level, the sequence is TGCAGCCCTCAGGGGGCCGAGAACACTGAAGCTTTCTTT. Its protein is CSPQGAENTEAFF.